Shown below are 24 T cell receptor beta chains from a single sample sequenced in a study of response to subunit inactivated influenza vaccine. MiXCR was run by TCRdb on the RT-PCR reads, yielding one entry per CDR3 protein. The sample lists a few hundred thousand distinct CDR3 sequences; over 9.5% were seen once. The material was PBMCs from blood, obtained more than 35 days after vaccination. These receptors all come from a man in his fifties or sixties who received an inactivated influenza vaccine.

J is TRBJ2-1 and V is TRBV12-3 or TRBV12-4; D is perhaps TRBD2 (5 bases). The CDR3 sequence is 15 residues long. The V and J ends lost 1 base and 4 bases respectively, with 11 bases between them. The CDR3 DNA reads TGTGCCAGCAGTTTAGTGACCGCGGGTTACAATGAGCAGTTCTTC. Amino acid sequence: CASSLVTAGYNEQFF.

The CDR3 nucleotides read TGTGCCAGCAGCGTTGAGGGAGCACCCAATGAAAAACTGTTTTTT. Its translation is CASSVEGAPNEKLFF. The chain recombines TRBV9 with TRBJ1-4, with unresolved D. Trimming left V 2 bases short and J 5 bases short, with 13 bases between. CDR1 and CDR2 from the germline V gene are SGDLS and YYNGEE. CDR3 length: 15 residues. The entire variable domain, with the rest obtained from reference TRBV9 and TRBJ1-4, is as follows: DSGVTQTPKHLITATGQRVTLRCSPRSGDLSVYWYQQSLDQGLQFLIQYYNGEERAKGNILERFSAQQFPDLHSELNLSSLELGDSALYFCASSVEGAPNEKLFFGSGTQLSVL.

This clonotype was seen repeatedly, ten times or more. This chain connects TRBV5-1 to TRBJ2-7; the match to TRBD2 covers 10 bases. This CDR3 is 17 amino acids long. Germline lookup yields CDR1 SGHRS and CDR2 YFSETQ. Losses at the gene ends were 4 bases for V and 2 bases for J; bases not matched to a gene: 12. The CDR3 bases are TGCGCCAGCAGCCTACACCTCGGGCTAGCGGGAGCCTACGAGCAGTACTTC. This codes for CASSLHLGLAGAYEQYF. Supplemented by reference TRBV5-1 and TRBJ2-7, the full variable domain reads KAGVTQTPRYLIKTRGQQVTLSCSPISGHRSVSWYQQTPGQGLQFLFEYFSETQRNKGNFPGRFSGRQFSNSRSEMNVSTLELGDSALYLCASSLHLGLAGAYEQYFGPGTRLTVT.

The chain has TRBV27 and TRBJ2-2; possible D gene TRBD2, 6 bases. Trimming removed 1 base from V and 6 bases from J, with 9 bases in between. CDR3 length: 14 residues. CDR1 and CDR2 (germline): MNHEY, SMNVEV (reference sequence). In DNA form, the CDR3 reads TGTGCCAGCAGTTTATTGTCGGGAGCCGGGGAGCTGTTTTTT. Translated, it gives CASSLLSGAGELFF.

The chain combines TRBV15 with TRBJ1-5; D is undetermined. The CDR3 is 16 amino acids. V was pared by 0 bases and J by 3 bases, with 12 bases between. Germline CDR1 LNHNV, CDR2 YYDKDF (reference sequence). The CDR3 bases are TGTGCCACCAGCAGAGAAGAGGTACCTCACAATCAGCCCCAGCATTTT. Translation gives CATSREEVPHNQPQHF. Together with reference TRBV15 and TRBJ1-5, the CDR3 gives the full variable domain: DAMVIQNPRYQVTQFGKPVTLSCSQTLNHNVMYWYQQKSSQAPKLLFHYYDKDFNNEADTPDNFQSRRPNTSFCFLDIRSPGLGDTAMYLCATSREEVPHNQPQHFGDGTRLSIL.

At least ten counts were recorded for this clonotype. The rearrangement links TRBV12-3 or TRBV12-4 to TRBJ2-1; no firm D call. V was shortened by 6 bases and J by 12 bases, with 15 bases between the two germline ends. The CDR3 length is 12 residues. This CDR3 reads CASSSRMGRQFF. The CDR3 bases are TGTGCCAGCAGCTCCCGGATGGGAAGGCAGTTCTTC.

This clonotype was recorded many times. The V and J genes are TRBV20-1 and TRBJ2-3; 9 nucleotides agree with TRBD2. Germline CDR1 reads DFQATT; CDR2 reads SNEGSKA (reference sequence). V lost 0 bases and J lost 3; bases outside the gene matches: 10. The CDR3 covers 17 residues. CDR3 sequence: CSARDPRPSGNTDTQYF. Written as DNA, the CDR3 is TGCAGTGCTAGAGATCCCAGGCCTAGCGGGAATACAGATACGCAGTATTTT.

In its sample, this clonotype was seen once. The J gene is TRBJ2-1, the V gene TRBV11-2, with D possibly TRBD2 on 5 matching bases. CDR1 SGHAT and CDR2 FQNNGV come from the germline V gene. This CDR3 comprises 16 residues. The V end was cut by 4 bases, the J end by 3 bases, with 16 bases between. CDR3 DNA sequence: TGTGCCAGCAGCTCACAAAAGCGGAACCGCTACAATGAGCAGTTCTTC. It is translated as CASSSQKRNRYNEQFF.

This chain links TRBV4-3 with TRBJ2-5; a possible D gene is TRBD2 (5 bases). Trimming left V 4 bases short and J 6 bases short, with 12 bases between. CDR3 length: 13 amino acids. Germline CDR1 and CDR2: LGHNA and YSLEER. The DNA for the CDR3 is TGCGCCAGCAGCCCGACCCCGGGGAAGACCCAGTACTTC. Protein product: CASSPTPGKTQYF.

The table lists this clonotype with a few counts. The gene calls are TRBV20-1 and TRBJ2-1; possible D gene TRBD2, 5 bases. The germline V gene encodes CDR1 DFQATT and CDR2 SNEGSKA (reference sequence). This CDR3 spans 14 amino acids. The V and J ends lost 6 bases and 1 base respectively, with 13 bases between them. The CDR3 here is CSARTFLSYNEQFF. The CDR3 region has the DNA TGCAGTGCCAGGACTTTCCTATCCTACAATGAGCAGTTCTTC.

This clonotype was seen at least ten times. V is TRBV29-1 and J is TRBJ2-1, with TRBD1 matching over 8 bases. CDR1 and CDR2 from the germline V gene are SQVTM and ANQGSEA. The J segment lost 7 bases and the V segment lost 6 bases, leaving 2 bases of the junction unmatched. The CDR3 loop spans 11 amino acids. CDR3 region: CSVDRGNEQFF. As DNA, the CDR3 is TGCAGCGTCGACAGGGGAAATGAGCAGTTCTTC.

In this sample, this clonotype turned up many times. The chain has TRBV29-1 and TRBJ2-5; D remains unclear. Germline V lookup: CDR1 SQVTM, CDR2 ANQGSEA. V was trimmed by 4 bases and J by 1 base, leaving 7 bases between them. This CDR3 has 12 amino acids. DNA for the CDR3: TGCAGCGTTGCGGGCAGCCAAGAGACCCAGTACTTC. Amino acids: CSVAGSQETQYF.

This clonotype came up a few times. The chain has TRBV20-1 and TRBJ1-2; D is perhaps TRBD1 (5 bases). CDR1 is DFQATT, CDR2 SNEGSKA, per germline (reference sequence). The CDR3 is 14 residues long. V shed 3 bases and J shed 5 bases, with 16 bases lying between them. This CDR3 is CSASPQGRGYGYTF. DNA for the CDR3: TGCAGTGCTAGTCCCCAGGGCCGTGGGTATGGCTACACCTTC.

The CDR3 DNA is TGCGCCAGCAGTGCAGACACAAACACCGGGGAGCTGTTTTTT. Residues: CASSADTNTGELFF. V usage is TRBV10-2 and J usage is TRBJ2-2; no clear D. Germline values: CDR1 WSHSY, CDR2 SAAADI. This CDR3 is built from 14 residues. The V gene lost 4 bases and the J gene lost 2 bases, with 8 bases spanning the gap.

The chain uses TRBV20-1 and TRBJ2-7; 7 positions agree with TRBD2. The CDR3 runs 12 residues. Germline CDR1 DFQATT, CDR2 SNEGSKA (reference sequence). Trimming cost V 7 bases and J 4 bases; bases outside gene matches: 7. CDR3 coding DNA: TGCAGTGGTGGGGGGGACCGGTACGAGCAGTACTTC. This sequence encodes CSGGGDRYEQYF.

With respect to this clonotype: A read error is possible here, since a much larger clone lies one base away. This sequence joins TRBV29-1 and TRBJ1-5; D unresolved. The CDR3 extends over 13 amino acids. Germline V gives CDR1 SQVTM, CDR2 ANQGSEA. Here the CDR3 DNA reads TGCAGCACCGCAGAGAATAGCAATCGGCCCCAGCATTTT. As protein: CSTAENSNRPQHF.

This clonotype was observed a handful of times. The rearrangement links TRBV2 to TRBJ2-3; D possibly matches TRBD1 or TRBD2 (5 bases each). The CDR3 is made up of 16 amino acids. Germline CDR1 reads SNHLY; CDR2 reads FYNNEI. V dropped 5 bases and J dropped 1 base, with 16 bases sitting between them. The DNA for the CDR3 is TGTGCCAGCAGTCCACCCACCGGGACGCGCACAGATACGCAGTATTTT. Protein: CASSPPTGTRTDTQYF.

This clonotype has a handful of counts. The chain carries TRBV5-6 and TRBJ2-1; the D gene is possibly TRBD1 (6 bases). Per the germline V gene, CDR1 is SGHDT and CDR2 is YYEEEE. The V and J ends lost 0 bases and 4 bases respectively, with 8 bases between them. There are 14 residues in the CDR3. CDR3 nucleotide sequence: TGTGCCAGCAGCTTGGGACAGGAATACAATGAGCAGTTCTTC. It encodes CASSLGQEYNEQFF.

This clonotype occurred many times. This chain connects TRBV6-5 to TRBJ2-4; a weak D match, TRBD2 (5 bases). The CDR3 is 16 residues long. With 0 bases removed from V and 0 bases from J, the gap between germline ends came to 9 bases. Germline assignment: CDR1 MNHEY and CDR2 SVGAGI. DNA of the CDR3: TGTGCCAGCAGTTACTCGCTAGCCCTAGCCAAAAACATTCAGTACTTC. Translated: CASSYSLALAKNIQYF.

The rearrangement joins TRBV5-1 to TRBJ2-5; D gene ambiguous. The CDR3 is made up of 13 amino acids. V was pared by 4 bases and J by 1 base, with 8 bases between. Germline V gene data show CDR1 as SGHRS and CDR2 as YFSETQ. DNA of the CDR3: TGCGCCAGCAGCCAACAGTCCCAAGAGACCCAGTACTTC. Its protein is CASSQQSQETQYF.

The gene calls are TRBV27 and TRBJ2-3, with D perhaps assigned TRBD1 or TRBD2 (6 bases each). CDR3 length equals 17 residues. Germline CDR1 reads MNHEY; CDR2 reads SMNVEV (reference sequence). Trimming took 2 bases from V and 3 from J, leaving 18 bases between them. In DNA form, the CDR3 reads TGTGCCAGCAGTTTAATTGGTGGGGGGCTCCCGACAGATACGCAGTATTTT. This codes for CASSLIGGGLPTDTQYF.

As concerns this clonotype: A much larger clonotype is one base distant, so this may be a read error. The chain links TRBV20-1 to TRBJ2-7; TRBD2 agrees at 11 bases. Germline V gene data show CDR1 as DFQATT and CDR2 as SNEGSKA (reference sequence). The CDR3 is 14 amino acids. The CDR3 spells CSARGLAGLYERYF. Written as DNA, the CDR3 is TGCAGTGCTAGAGGACTAGCGGGACTCTACGAGCGGTACTTC.

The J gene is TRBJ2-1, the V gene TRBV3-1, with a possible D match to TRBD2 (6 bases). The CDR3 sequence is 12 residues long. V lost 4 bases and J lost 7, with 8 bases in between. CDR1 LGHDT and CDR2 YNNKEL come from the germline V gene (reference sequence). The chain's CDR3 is CASSPGENEQFF. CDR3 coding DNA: TGTGCCAGCAGCCCGGGGGAGAATGAGCAGTTCTTC.

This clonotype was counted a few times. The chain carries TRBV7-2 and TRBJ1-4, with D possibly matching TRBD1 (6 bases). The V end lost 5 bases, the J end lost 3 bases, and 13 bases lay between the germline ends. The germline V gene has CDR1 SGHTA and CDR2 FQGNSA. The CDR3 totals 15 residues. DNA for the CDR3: TGTGCCAGCAGCAAGGGGGTCTTGGCTAATGAAAAACTGTTTTTT. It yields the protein CASSKGVLANEKLFF.